The rows below give T cell receptor beta chains drawn from one sample of a study of PD-L1 blockade in urothelial cancer. The protocol was immunoSEQ multiplex PCR, while the TCRdb copy is restricted to in-frame clones and leaves out a portion. The profile covers 45,000 or so clones, with roughly four fifths appearing a single time and about 3.2% taken by the ten largest. The specimen comprised PBMCs, sampled around atezolizumab (anti-PD-L1) treatment. The receptors derive from a man aged 70 or older with urothelial cancer. Each CDR3 is given with its conserved first and last residue. A D gene is named only where the DNA matches it firmly. A row's size may be missing; if present it is once, few, many or a size class.

CDR3aa,CDR3nt,d_gene,v_gene,j_gene,abundance
CASSLEAGAHHEQYF,TGTGCCAGCAGCTTAGAGGCAGGGGCGCACCACGAGCAGTACTTC,NA,TRBV7-2,TRBJ2-7,NA
CASSQEWQATGELFF,TGCGCCAGCAGCCAAGAATGGCAGGCGACCGGGGAGCTGTTTTTT,NA,TRBV4-1,TRBJ2-2,NA
CASRETGPNGNEQFF,TGTGCCAGCAGGGAGACAGGGCCCAATGGCAATGAGCAGTTCTTC,TRBD1,TRBV28,TRBJ2-1,NA
CASSTYNQPQHF,TGTGCCAGTAGTACCTACAATCAGCCCCAGCATTTT,NA,TRBV19,TRBJ1-5,NA
CASSLIGGQATSEAFF,TGCGCCAGCAGCTTGATCGGGGGACAGGCGACGTCTGAAGCTTTCTTT,TRBD1,TRBV5-1,TRBJ1-1,few
CASSLGQGASEAFF,TGTGCCAGCAGCTTAGGGCAGGGGGCCTCTGAAGCTTTCTTT,TRBD1,TRBV7-9,TRBJ1-1,once
CASTLKLLAGSTDTQYF,TGTGCCAGCACCCTAAAACTTCTAGCGGGGAGCACAGATACGCAGTATTTT,TRBD2,TRBV11-2,TRBJ2-3,NA
CASSLGDRSYEQYF,TGTGCCAGCAGCTTAGGGGACAGGAGTTACGAGCAGTACTTC,TRBD1,TRBV7-2,TRBJ2-7,NA
CASSPGGTGNYGYTF,TGTGCCAGCAGCCCGGGGGGTACAGGGAACTATGGCTACACCTTC,NA,TRBV5-4,TRBJ1-2,NA
CASSRGQGTYEQYF,TGTGCCAGCAGCCGAGGACAGGGAACCTACGAGCAGTACTTC,TRBD1,TRBV5-4,TRBJ2-7,NA
CASSLTRDQMAGELFF,TGTGCCAGCAGCTTAACCCGGGATCAAATGGCCGGGGAGCTGTTTTTT,NA,TRBV11-3,TRBJ2-2,once
CASSSTGLTEAFF,TGCGCCAGCAGCTCGACAGGGCTCACTGAAGCTTTCTTT,TRBD1,TRBV5-1,TRBJ1-1,NA
CASSQPRVPLTTYEQYF,TGCGCCAGCAGCCAACCTAGGGTGCCCTTGACTACCTACGAGCAGTACTTC,NA,TRBV4-1,TRBJ2-7,few
CASSQEVEGNYGYTF,TGTGCCAGCAGCCAAGAAGTGGAGGGAAACTATGGCTACACCTTC,NA,TRBV4-2,TRBJ1-2,NA
CSGGGQGSYNEQFF,TGCAGCGGCGGGGGGCAGGGCAGCTACAATGAGCAGTTCTTC,TRBD2,TRBV29-1,TRBJ2-1,NA
CASSTLEGLVGDEQFF,TGTGCCAGTAGCACCCTAGAAGGCTTAGTCGGCGATGAGCAGTTCTTC,NA,TRBV19,TRBJ2-1,once
CASSLGLGGSTDTQYF,TGTGCCAGCAGCTTAGGTTTGGGCGGGAGCACAGATACGCAGTATTTT,NA,TRBV7-2,TRBJ2-3,NA
CAWARGVSNQPQHF,TGTGCCTGGGCTAGGGGTGTTAGCAATCAGCCCCAGCATTTT,NA,TRBV30,TRBJ1-5,once
CASSFGGGGYTF,TGTGCCAGCAGCTTCGGTGGAGGCGGCTACACCTTC,NA,TRBV5-6,TRBJ1-2,many
CASSASLGANSPLHF,TGTGCCAGCAGTGCCAGTCTCGGAGCTAATTCACCCCTCCACTTT,NA,TRBV6-1,TRBJ1-6,NA
CASSQDKQGSNIQYF,TGCGCCAGCAGCCAAGATAAACAGGGGTCGAACATTCAGTACTTC,TRBD1,TRBV5-4,TRBJ2-4,few
CASSTNQREDRFF,TGTGCCAGCAGCACAAATCAGCGGGAGGACCGGTTCTTC,TRBD2,TRBV5-4,TRBJ2-1,NA
CASSSPGVYEQYF,TGTGCCAGCAGCTCCCCGGGGGTCTACGAGCAGTACTTC,NA,TRBV5-5,TRBJ2-7,NA
CASKSTKGTDTQYF,TGTGCCAGCAAGTCGACTAAGGGCACAGATACGCAGTATTTT,NA,TRBV27,TRBJ2-3,NA
CASSEIPAREGMFTF,TGTGCCAGCAGTGAAATTCCGGCCCGGGAGGGGATGTTTACCTTC,NA,TRBV6-1,TRBJ1-2,few
CASSIDWGGRTDTQYF,TGTGCCAGTAGTATAGATTGGGGAGGGCGCACAGATACGCAGTATTTT,TRBD2,TRBV19,TRBJ2-3,NA
CATSKTDRINEQFF,TGTGCCACCTCGAAGACAGATCGTATCAATGAGCAGTTCTTC,NA,TRBV5-4,TRBJ2-1,NA
CASSRGAGLYGYTF,TGTGCCAGCAGCCGGGGAGCCGGGTTATATGGCTACACCTTC,NA,TRBV27,TRBJ1-2,NA
CAWSVGRGPKNIQYF,TGTGCCTGGAGTGTCGGTCGCGGCCCCAAAAACATTCAGTACTTC,NA,TRBV30,TRBJ2-4,NA
CASSFTGNTEAFF,TGTGCCAGCAGCTTTACCGGGAACACTGAAGCTTTCTTT,NA,TRBV7-9,TRBJ1-1,NA
CASSLAGQGVTEAFF,TGTGCCAGCAGCTTAGCGGGACAGGGGGTGACCGAAGCTTTCTTT,TRBD1,TRBV7-2,TRBJ1-1,NA
CASSPRYGDRDYGYTF,TGCGCCAGCAGCCCTAGATACGGGGACAGGGACTATGGCTACACCTTC,TRBD1,TRBV4-3,TRBJ1-2,few
CASQGGGEKLFF,TGTGCTAGTCAGGGCGGGGGTGAAAAACTGTTTTTT,NA,TRBV12-5,TRBJ1-4,NA
CASSLGDFGNEQFF,TGTGCCAGCAGCTTAGGTGACTTTGGCAATGAGCAGTTCTTC,NA,TRBV7-9,TRBJ2-1,NA
CAIKEYITGTEAFF,TGTGCCATCAAGGAGTACATTACGGGGACTGAAGCTTTCTTT,NA,TRBV10-3,TRBJ1-1,NA
CASSITLTSGYQETQYF,TGTGCCAGCAGTATTACCTTGACTAGCGGGTACCAAGAGACCCAGTACTTC,TRBD2,TRBV28,TRBJ2-5,NA
CASSYRRDGELFF,TGTGCCAGCAGTTACCGCCGGGACGGGGAGCTGTTTTTT,NA,TRBV6-5,TRBJ2-2,NA
CASSLGQALYGYTF,TGTGCCAGCAGCCTCGGACAGGCGCTCTATGGCTACACCTTC,TRBD1,TRBV7-2,TRBJ1-2,NA
CASSQTPGNTIYF,TGCGCCAGCAGCCAAACACCAGGAAACACCATATATTTT,NA,TRBV4-3,TRBJ1-3,NA
CASSSGTGASGANVLTF,TGTGCCAGCAGTTCCGGGACAGGGGCCTCTGGGGCCAACGTCCTGACTTTC,TRBD1,TRBV28,TRBJ2-6,few
CASSPQGGVTKNEQFF,TGTGCCAGCAGCCCGCAAGGGGGGGTAACGAAGAATGAGCAGTTCTTC,NA,TRBV7-8,TRBJ2-1,NA
CASSGQAGAKDTQYF,TGTGCCAGTTCCGGGCAGGCGGGAGCAAAAGATACGCAGTATTTT,TRBD2,TRBV6-6,TRBJ2-3,NA
CATYLRGGLGPDTQYF,TGTGCCACCTACTTACGAGGGGGTTTGGGTCCAGATACGCAGTATTTT,NA,TRBV28,TRBJ2-3,NA
CASSRGYDEKLFF,TGTGCCAGCTCACGAGGGTATGATGAAAAACTGTTTTTT,NA,TRBV18,TRBJ1-4,NA
CASSLAGVEGGYTF,TGTGCCAGCAGCTTAGCCGGGGTTGAGGGTGGCTACACCTTC,NA,TRBV7-2,TRBJ1-2,NA
CASSEGVWDTQYF,TGTGCCAGCAGCGAGGGGGTCTGGGATACGCAGTATTTT,NA,TRBV7-2,TRBJ2-3,NA
CASSTGQGMNTEAFF,TGTGCCAGTAGTACGGGACAGGGAATGAACACTGAAGCTTTCTTT,TRBD1,TRBV19,TRBJ1-1,NA
CASSQNRDTQYF,TGTGCCAGCAGCCAAAATCGAGATACGCAGTATTTT,NA,TRBV14,TRBJ2-3,NA
CASSYSGTRTDTQYF,TGTGCCAGCAGTTACTCAGGGACTCGCACAGATACGCAGTATTTT,NA,TRBV6-5,TRBJ2-3,NA
CASSADRQETQYF,TGTGCCAGCAGCGCGGACAGACAAGAGACCCAGTACTTC,NA,TRBV7-2,TRBJ2-5,NA